The 10 T cell receptor beta chains given below trace back to one sample, sequenced in a study of blood T cell repertoires in COVID-19. Profiled with immunoSEQ multiplex PCR; TCRdb holds only in-frame clones, not every one. The table lists about 190,000 clones, 86% of them singletons. The source material was PBMCs or T cells enriched from blood (not recorded which). The receptors here all came from a man aged 35 to 55 with acute COVID-19.

This chain uses TRBV25-1 with TRBJ1-6; D unclear. This CDR3 has 16 residues. With 2 bases removed from V and 8 bases from J, the gap between germline ends came to 16 bases. Germline V gene lookup returns CDR1 MGHDK and CDR2 SYGVNS. The CDR3 is CASSEVRREGDSPLHF. CDR3 nucleotides: TGTGCCAGCAGTGAAGTTAGGAGAGAAGGAGATTCACCCCTCCACTTT.

DNA of the CDR3: TGTGCCAGCTCACCAGGGGGGAGACTATCCTACAATGAGCAGTTCTTC. It codes for CASSPGGRLSYNEQFF. The chain joins TRBV18 to TRBJ2-1; D possibly corresponds to TRBD2 (6 bases). The germline CDR1 and CDR2 sequences are KGHSH and LQKENI. Between the trimmed V and J ends, which lost 2 bases and 1 base, there was a span of 12 bases. The CDR3 is made up of 16 amino acids.

This clone was seen repeatedly, ten times or more. This chain uses TRBV5-1 with TRBJ2-5; D is unresolved. The germline CDR1 and CDR2 sequences are SGHRS and YFSETQ. The CDR3 spans 14 residues. V lost 0 bases, J lost 2 bases, and 8 bases lay in between. CDR3 in amino acids: CASSLVSTQETQYF. The DNA for the CDR3 is TGCGCCAGCAGCTTGGTGTCTACTCAAGAGACCCAGTACTTC.

J is TRBJ2-2 and V is TRBV7-2, with TRBD1 matching 7 bases. The CDR3 runs 14 residues. CDR1 SGHTA and CDR2 FQGNSA come from the germline V gene. The ends lost 8 bases at V and 6 bases at J; junction bases unmatched: 9. The chain's CDR3 is CASQTGTESGELFF. The CDR3 DNA is TGTGCCAGCCAGACCGGGACAGAGTCCGGGGAGCTGTTTTTT.

The V call is TRBV19, the J call TRBJ1-4; D gene ambiguous. V gave up 7 bases and J gave up 2 bases, with 14 bases separating them. This CDR3 has 15 residues. The germline CDR1 and CDR2 sequences are LNHDA and SQIVND (reference sequence). CDR3 protein: CASTTTDGTNEKLFF. CDR3 nucleotide sequence: TGTGCCAGTACCACAACTGACGGGACTAATGAAAAACTGTTTTTT.

The gene calls are TRBV5-1 and TRBJ2-1; D is perhaps TRBD1 (5 bases). Germline assignment: CDR1 SGHRS and CDR2 YFSETQ. The V and J ends lost 2 bases and 13 bases respectively, with 13 bases between them. CDR3 length equals 12 residues. CDR3 nucleotides: TGCGCCAGCAGCTTAAAGGGGTCCGATCAGTTCTTC. The encoded protein is CASSLKGSDQFF. Variable domain in full (rest from reference TRBV5-1 and TRBJ2-1): KAGVTQTPRYLIKTRGQQVTLSCSPISGHRSVSWYQQTPGQGLQFLFEYFSETQRNKGNFPGRFSGRQFSNSRSEMNVSTLELGDSALYLCASSLKGSDQFFGPGTRLTVL.

V is TRBV2 and J is TRBJ1-6; D not certain. The CDR3 runs to 12 residues. Germline V CDR1 and CDR2: SNHLY, FYNNEI. V gave up 6 bases and J gave up 8 bases, with 8 bases separating them. The CDR3 loop reads CASSDTYSPLHF. The CDR3 DNA reads as TGTGCCAGCAGCGACACATATTCACCCCTCCACTTT.

The J gene is TRBJ2-3, the V gene TRBV19; 13 nucleotides agree with TRBD2. Germline V gene data show CDR1 as LNHDA and CDR2 as SQIVND (reference sequence). J gave up 8 bases and V 5 bases, and 16 bases lay outside the gene matches. This CDR3 spans 18 amino acids. The CDR3 loop reads CASSRQDPGLAGDGTQYF. As DNA, the CDR3 is TGTGCCAGTAGTCGCCAGGATCCAGGACTAGCGGGAGACGGTACGCAGTATTTT. Drawing the rest from reference TRBV19 and TRBJ2-3, the complete variable domain is DGGITQSPKYLFRKEGQNVTLSCEQNLNHDAMYWYRQDPGQGLRLIYYSQIVNDFQKGDIAEGYSVSREKKESFPLTVTSAQKNPTAFYLCASSRQDPGLAGDGTQYFGPGTRLTVL.

This chain joins TRBV5-1 and TRBJ2-3; maybe TRBD1 (6 bases). Per germline, CDR1 SGHRS and CDR2 YFSETQ. The germline V and J ends were trimmed by 4 bases and 0 bases, with 15 bases remaining between them. The length of the CDR3 is 16 residues. This CDR3 is CASSRGQSPSTDTQYF. The DNA for the CDR3 is TGCGCCAGCAGCCGCGGACAGTCCCCTAGCACAGATACGCAGTATTTT. The entire variable domain, with the rest obtained from reference TRBV5-1 and TRBJ2-3, is as follows: KAGVTQTPRYLIKTRGQQVTLSCSPISGHRSVSWYQQTPGQGLQFLFEYFSETQRNKGNFPGRFSGRQFSNSRSEMNVSTLELGDSALYLCASSRGQSPSTDTQYFGPGTRLTVL.

CDR3 in amino acids: CASSFTPGQGAGGTEAFF. The DNA for the CDR3 is TGCGCCAGCAGCTTTACACCGGGACAGGGGGCAGGAGGGACTGAAGCTTTCTTT. The chain recombines TRBV5-1 with TRBJ1-1, with 12 bases fitting TRBD1. The CDR3 runs 18 residues. V shed 2 bases, J shed 5 bases, and the junction held 13 bases outside the gene matches. The V gene's germline CDR1 is SGHRS and CDR2 YFSETQ.